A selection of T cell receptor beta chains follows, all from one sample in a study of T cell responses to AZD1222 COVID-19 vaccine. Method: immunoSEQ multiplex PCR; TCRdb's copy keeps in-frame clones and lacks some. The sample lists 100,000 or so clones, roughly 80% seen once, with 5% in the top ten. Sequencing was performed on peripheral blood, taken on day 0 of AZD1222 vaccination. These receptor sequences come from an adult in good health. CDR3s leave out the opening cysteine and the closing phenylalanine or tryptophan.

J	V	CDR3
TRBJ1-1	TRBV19	ASSPRTVMNTEAF
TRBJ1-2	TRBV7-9	ASSPLEGANYGYT
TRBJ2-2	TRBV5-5	ASSLASGFLYTGELF
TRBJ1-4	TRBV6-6	ATRDGDNEKLF
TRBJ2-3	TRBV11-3	ASSLQPRNTQY
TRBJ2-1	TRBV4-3	ASSQDARTRENEQF
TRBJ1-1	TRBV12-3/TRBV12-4	ASSLLYTEAF
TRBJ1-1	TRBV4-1	ASSQAHRGGTEAF
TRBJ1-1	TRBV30	AWRPGTYSTEAF
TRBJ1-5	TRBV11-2	ASSPAWGQPQH
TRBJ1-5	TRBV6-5	ASTLTGNQPQH
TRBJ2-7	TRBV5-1	ASNSGQGTYEQY
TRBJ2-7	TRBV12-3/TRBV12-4	ASSFATGRVQY
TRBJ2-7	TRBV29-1	SVGGGTSYEQY
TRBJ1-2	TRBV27	ASRRAGGDYGYT
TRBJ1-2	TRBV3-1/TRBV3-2	ASTPGRDYGYT
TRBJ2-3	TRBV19	ASSIGTGTGTDTQY
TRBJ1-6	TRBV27	ASSLFGTGSYNSPLH
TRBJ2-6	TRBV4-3	ASSPHSGQGVGGANVLT
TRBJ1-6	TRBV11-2	ASSIVQGPYNSPLH
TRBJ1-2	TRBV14	ASSQDARPRGYT
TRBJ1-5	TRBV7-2	ASSLGVNQPQH
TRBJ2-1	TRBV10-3	AIRRRGERYNEQF
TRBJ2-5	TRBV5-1	ASSPGAASGAQETQY
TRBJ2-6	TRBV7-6	ASSSRTSSGANVLT
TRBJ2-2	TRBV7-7	ASSLGGNTGELF
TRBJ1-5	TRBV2	ASSEPLAGLNQPQH
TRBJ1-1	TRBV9	ASSDPRGNGEAF
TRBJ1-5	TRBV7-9	ASSSLGDQPQH